This T cell receptor (beta chain) was recovered during a study of shared clonotypes between healthy human individuals. Trimming removed 3 bases from V and 2 bases from J; junction bases left unmatched: 9. Germline V gene lookup returns CDR1 SQVTM and CDR2 ANQGSEA. There are 15 residues in the CDR3. The method was immunoSEQ multiplex PCR; TCRdb's version includes in-frame clones alone and lacks a portion of them. The sample shows roughly 2,500,000 clones, 80% to 95% of them seen only once. Specimen: naive CD4+ T cells from PBMCs. Subset noted: CD45RA+ positively selected. The receptor was derived from a man younger than 35 in good health. Some clones in this sample may be carry-over from other donors' samples. This sequence joins TRBV29-1 and TRBJ2-5, with 7 nucleotides matching TRBD2. This CDR3 is CSVDNSRERQETQYF. The CDR3 region has the DNA TGCAGCGTTGATAATTCGCGGGAGCGGCAAGAGACCCAGTACTTC.